Here is one T cell receptor beta chain with its context. These data are taken from a study of blood T cell repertoires in COVID-19. Measured with immunoSEQ multiplex PCR; TCRdb has only the in-frame clones, and not every one. The top ten clones hold about 1.2% of a sample with a few hundred thousand clones, approximately 82% of them seen once. The CDR3 has 16 residues. V dropped 4 bases and J dropped 0 bases, with 16 bases sitting between them. In germline, CDR1 is SGHKS, CDR2 YYEKEE (reference sequence). This sequence joins TRBV5-5 and TRBJ1-2; TRBD1 might be the D (5 bases). Input material: peripheral blood. The receptor's source is a woman between 50 and 59 years old with acute or convalescent COVID-19. The CDR3 sequence is CASSGITGEANYGYTF. In DNA, the CDR3 is TGTGCCAGCAGCGGAATTACGGGGGAAGCTAACTATGGCTACACCTTC. The whole variable domain, remainder taken from reference TRBV5-5 and TRBJ1-2, is DAGVTQSPTHLIKTRGQQVTLRCSPISGHKSVSWYQQVLGQGPQFIFQYYEKEERGRGNFPDRFSARQFPNYSSELNVNALLLGDSALYLCASSGITGEANYGYTFGSGTRLTVV.